Listed below are T cell receptor beta chains from one sample, sequenced in a study of blood T cells in healthy people across ages. From the 5' RACE reads, TCRdb called clonotypes with MiXCR, one entry per CDR3 protein. The repertoire consists of about 640,000 distinct CDR3 sequences, with under 65% occurring once and the leading ten covering around 37%. Sequenced input: blood. The receptors originated from a man aged 55 to 70 in good health. The CDR3 runs from the conserved cysteine through the conserved F or W. Fields, in order: D gene, clone size, J gene, V gene, CDR3 DNA, CDR3 protein. The D gene is left open where the match is weak. Clone size is not always given. Where it is, it says once, few, many or a class for expanded clones.

>TRBD1|few|TRBJ2-1|TRBV5-4
TGTGCCAGCAGCTTCGACAGGGGGGATGAGCAGTTCTTC
CASSFDRGDEQFF
>.|.|TRBJ2-5|TRBV7-9
TGTGCCACCGCACACGTTGAGACCCAGTACTTC
CATAHVETQYF
>.|.|TRBJ2-7|TRBV5-1
TGCGCCAGCAGCACTACAATTGGCCCCTACGAGCAGTACTTC
CASSTTIGPYEQYF
>.|.|TRBJ1-2|TRBV28
TGTGCCAGCAATCGACGGTATGGCTACACCTTC
CASNRRYGYTF
>TRBD1|.|TRBJ2-7|TRBV14
TGTGCCAGCAGCCCACAGACGGGACAGTTCTACAATGAGCAGTACTTC
CASSPQTGQFYNEQYF
>TRBD1|.|TRBJ2-7|TRBV6-2/TRBV6-3
TGTGCCAGCAGTAAATATGGGCTTTCGCGGGACAGGGGGCAATACGAGCAGTACTTC
CASSKYGLSRDRGQYEQYF
>.|.|TRBJ2-7|TRBV12-3/TRBV12-4
TGTGCCAGCAGTTTTTCTCGCGGAAAAGGTGGATACGAGCAGTACTTC
CASSFSRGKGGYEQYF
>.|.|TRBJ2-1|TRBV12-3/TRBV12-4
TGTGCCAGCAGCCCCGACCCGGGGGAGCAGTTCTTC
CASSPDPGEQFF
>.|few|TRBJ1-2|TRBV12-3/TRBV12-4
TGTGCCAGCACCCAGACCCAGGACGGGTCTAACTATGGCTACACCTTC
CASTQTQDGSNYGYTF
>.|.|TRBJ2-5|TRBV5-6
TGTGCCAGCAGCCCGGGACCGAACCCCCAAGAGACCCAGTACTTC
CASSPGPNPQETQYF
>.|.|TRBJ1-1|TRBV5-5
TGTGCCAGCAGCTTACGGGGCCTGGGGACTGAAGCTTTCTTT
CASSLRGLGTEAFF
>.|few|TRBJ1-4|TRBV7-9
TGTGCCAGCAGCCAACCGGGGGGCCGAGGTGAAAAACTGTTTTTT
CASSQPGGRGEKLFF
>.|.|TRBJ2-1|TRBV3-1
TGTGCCAGCAGCCAAGATGAGGCCAGAAGCTACTACAATGAGCAGTTCTTC
CASSQDEARSYYNEQFF
>TRBD1|few|TRBJ1-4|TRBV6-4
TGTGCCAGCAGTGTCCCAGACAGGGAGGGTTATGCAACTAATGAAAAACTGTTTTTT
CASSVPDREGYATNEKLFF
>TRBD1|.|TRBJ2-1|TRBV28
TGTGCCAGCAGTCCAACCGCAGGGACAGGGAGAAGGGAGACCCAGTTCTTC
CASSPTAGTGRRETQFF
>.|few|TRBJ1-2|TRBV15
TGTGCCACCAGCAGAGCTGAACACTATGGCTACACCTTC
CATSRAEHYGYTF
>.|few|TRBJ2-5|TRBV4-2
TGTGCCAGCAGCCAAGAGGTCCTACAAGAGACCCAGTACTTC
CASSQEVLQETQYF
>.|.|TRBJ1-1|TRBV5-1
TGCGCCAGCAGCCCGCACCGGCCGAACACTGAAGCTTTCTTT
CASSPHRPNTEAFF
>TRBD1|.|TRBJ2-7|TRBV6-2/TRBV6-3
TGTGCCAGCAGTTATGGGACAGGGACCTACGAGCAGTACTTC
CASSYGTGTYEQYF
>TRBD1|.|TRBJ2-3|TRBV7-2
TGTGCCAGCAGCGCCCAGACAGGGTCAGATACGCAGTATTTT
CASSAQTGSDTQYF
>TRBD1|few|TRBJ2-6|TRBV6-6
TGTGCCAGCAGTTTTGGACAGGGCTGGGCCAACGTCCTGACTTTC
CASSFGQGWANVLTF
>.|.|TRBJ1-1|TRBV6-5
TGTGCCAGCGGTAGAGGTGTCAGAGACACTGAAGCTTTCTTT
CASGRGVRDTEAFF
>TRBD1|.|TRBJ2-7|TRBV3-1
TGTGCCAGCAGCCAAGCTTCACAGGGGGGAAGCTACGAGCAGTACTTC
CASSQASQGGSYEQYF
>.|.|TRBJ2-7|TRBV6-5
TGTGCCAGCAGTTACTCGAGTGCTCCCTCCTACGAGCAGTACTTC
CASSYSSAPSYEQYF
>.|many|TRBJ1-2|TRBV3-1
TGTGCCAGCAGCCAAGTGTTGCGGGCGACCGGGAGTGGCTACACCTTC
CASSQVLRATGSGYTF
>TRBD1|.|TRBJ2-4|TRBV2
TGTGCCAGCAGCGGCCAGGGGGCTGAGGGGTCCAAAAACATTCAGTACTTC
CASSGQGAEGSKNIQYF
>TRBD1|once|TRBJ1-6|TRBV12-3/TRBV12-4
TGTGCCAGCAGTTTAGGGCAGGGGGTAACTCGTTCACCCCTCCACTTT
CASSLGQGVTRSPLHF
>.|few|TRBJ2-3|TRBV4-2
TGTGCCAGCAGCCGTACCAGTATCTCTAGCACAGATACGCAGTATTTT
CASSRTSISSTDTQYF
>.|.|TRBJ1-1|TRBV12-3/TRBV12-4
TGTGCCAGCAGTTTAGCGCGGGGCCCTGAAGCTTTCTTT
CASSLARGPEAFF
>TRBD1|.|TRBJ1-6|TRBV2
TGTGCCAGCAGTGAAGAGGTGGACAGGGGGCTCCACTTT
CASSEEVDRGLHF
>.|.|TRBJ2-1|TRBV5-1
TGCGCCAGCACCGGGGGTAGTGGTGCTGAGCAGTTCTTC
CASTGGSGAEQFF